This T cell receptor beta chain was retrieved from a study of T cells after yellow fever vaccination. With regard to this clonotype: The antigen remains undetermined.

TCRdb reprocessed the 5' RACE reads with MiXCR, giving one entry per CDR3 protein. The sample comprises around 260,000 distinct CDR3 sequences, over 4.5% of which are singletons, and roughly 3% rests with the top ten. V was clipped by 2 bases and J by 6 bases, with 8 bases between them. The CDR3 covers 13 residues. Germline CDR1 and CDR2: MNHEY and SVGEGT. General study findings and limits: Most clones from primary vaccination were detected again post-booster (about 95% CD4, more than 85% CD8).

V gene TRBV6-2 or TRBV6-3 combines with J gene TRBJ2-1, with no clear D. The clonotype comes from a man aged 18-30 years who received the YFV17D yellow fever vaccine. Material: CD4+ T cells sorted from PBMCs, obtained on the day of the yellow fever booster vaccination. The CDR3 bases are TGTGCCAGCAGTTACGGCGGCTCCAATGAGCAGTTCTTC. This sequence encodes CASSYGGSNEQFF.